The clone carrying this T cell receptor (beta chain) appeared a few times. V was shortened by 4 bases and J by 3 bases, with 6 bases between the two germline ends. The CDR3 consists of 11 residues. Germline assignment: CDR1 SQVTM and CDR2 ANQGSEA. These data come from a study of blood T cell repertoires in COVID-19. TCRdb keeps only in-frame clones here, not all; method: immunoSEQ multiplex PCR. The sample consists of roughly 100,000 clones, 70% to 85% of them appearing once. The J gene is TRBJ2-5, the V gene TRBV29-1; D possibly corresponds to TRBD2 (5 bases). This sequence was found in a man aged 70 or older with acute or convalescent COVID-19. The sequencing sample was made of peripheral blood. In nucleotides, the CDR3 is TGCAGCGTTGGGAGGAAAGAGACCCAGTACTTC. Its protein product is CSVGRKETQYF.